A selection of T cell receptor beta chains follows, all from one sample in a study of blood T cell repertoires in COVID-19. Some clones are missing from TCRdb's copy, which holds only in-frame ones; the method was immunoSEQ multiplex PCR. The top ten clones hold approximately 5.4% of a sample with about 98,000 clones, about 90% of them seen once. The sample consisted of peripheral blood. The receptor set was obtained from a woman aged 45-65 years with COVID-19, enrolled during active disease. Both conserved end residues are part of each CDR3. Fields, in order: J gene, V gene, D gene, clone size, CDR3 protein, CDR3 DNA. The D gene is left open where the match is weak. A clone size is listed for some rows: how often the clone was seen (once, few, many), or a class if it is expanded.

TRBJ2-7,TRBV6-5,TRBD1,.,CASSRRDRMREQYF,TGTGCCAGCAGTCGCCGGGACAGAATGAGGGAGCAGTACTTC
TRBJ2-5,TRBV2,.,.,CASTEGGQGETQYF,TGTGCCAGCACCGAAGGAGGTCAGGGGGAGACCCAGTACTTC
TRBJ2-3,TRBV5-1,.,.,CASSLELTDTQYF,TGCGCCAGCAGCTTAGAACTCACAGATACGCAGTATTTT
TRBJ1-1,TRBV19,.,.,CASTKEPTGDTEAFF,TGTGCCAGTACCAAAGAACCCACGGGTGACACTGAAGCTTTCTTT
TRBJ1-4,TRBV7-2,.,.,CASSLQGYTNEKLFF,TGTGCCAGCAGCTTACAGGGTTATACTAATGAAAAACTGTTTTTT
TRBJ1-6,TRBV28,.,.,CASRGPWNSPLHF,TGTGCCAGCAGGGGGCCGTGGAATTCACCCCTCCACTTT
TRBJ1-6,TRBV6-5,.,.,CASEWGRNSPLHF,TGTGCCAGCGAGTGGGGGCGGAATTCACCCCTCCACTTT
TRBJ2-5,TRBV7-9,.,.,CASSDTHTPQETQYF,TGTGCCAGCAGCGACACTCATACCCCACAAGAGACCCAGTACTTC
TRBJ1-1,TRBV19,TRBD1,.,CASTRTGGSTEAFF,TGTGCCAGTACTAGGACAGGGGGAAGCACTGAAGCTTTCTTT
TRBJ2-5,TRBV18,TRBD2,.,CASSVGTNQETQYF,TGTGCCAGCTCCGTAGGGACTAACCAAGAGACCCAGTACTTC
TRBJ1-6,TRBV6-6,.,.,CASRPPGQDNSPLHF,TGTGCCAGCAGACCACCGGGACAAGATAATTCACCCCTCCACTTT
TRBJ2-1,TRBV19,TRBD1,.,CAARDRGHEQFF,TGTGCCGCGAGAGACAGGGGACATGAGCAGTTCTTC
TRBJ2-2,TRBV12-5,TRBD1,once,CASGSRTGEGTGELFF,TGTGCTAGTGGTTCCAGGACAGGGGAAGGCACCGGGGAGCTGTTTTTT
TRBJ2-7,TRBV11-2,TRBD2,once,CASSLHPGLAGVLNEQYF,TGTGCCAGCAGCTTACATCCGGGACTAGCGGGGGTACTGAACGAGCAGTACTTC
TRBJ2-5,TRBV5-1,TRBD2,.,CASSPSGGAGETQYF,TGCGCCAGCAGCCCGAGCGGGGGGGCCGGGGAGACCCAGTACTTC
TRBJ1-1,TRBV29-1,TRBD1,once,CSVTGGQLNTEAFF,TGCAGCGTAACAGGGGGCCAGCTGAACACTGAAGCTTTCTTT
TRBJ2-5,TRBV14,.,.,CASSQRRDTFQETQYF,TGTGCCAGCAGCCAACGCCGGGACACCTTCCAAGAGACCCAGTACTTC
TRBJ2-1,TRBV15,.,.,CATSRDRWQGGVNEQFF,TGTGCCACCAGCAGAGATCGGTGGCAGGGGGGTGTCAATGAGCAGTTCTTC
TRBJ2-5,TRBV18,.,.,CASSLRGGSRETQYF,TGTGCCAGCTCACTTAGAGGGGGAAGTCGGGAGACCCAGTACTTC
TRBJ1-5,TRBV25-1,.,.,CASSERQGSQPQHF,TGTGCCAGCAGTGAACGGCAGGGGAGTCAGCCCCAGCATTTT
TRBJ1-4,TRBV19,.,.,CASSIGWSNEKLFF,TGTGCCAGTAGTATCGGGTGGTCTAATGAAAAACTGTTTTTT
TRBJ2-3,TRBV7-2,TRBD1,.,CASSLAGTGSVADTQYF,TGTGCCAGCAGCTTAGCGGGGACAGGGAGCGTGGCAGATACGCAGTATTTT
TRBJ1-1,TRBV10-1,.,.,CASSEWRGLNTEAFF,TGCGCCAGCAGTGAGTGGCGGGGCCTGAACACTGAAGCTTTCTTT
TRBJ2-3,TRBV5-4,.,once,CASSSSFYLTDTQYF,TGTGCCAGCAGCTCGTCCTTCTATCTCACAGATACGCAGTATTTT
TRBJ1-5,TRBV5-6,.,.,CASALLDQPQHF,TGTGCCAGCGCGCTCCTCGATCAGCCCCAGCATTTT
TRBJ1-6,TRBV25-1,.,.,CASRGDMPNSPLHF,TGTGCCAGCAGGGGGGACATGCCGAATTCACCCCTCCACTTT
TRBJ2-7,TRBV24-1,.,.,CRYYEQYF,TGTCGGTACTACGAGCAGTACTTC
TRBJ2-3,TRBV10-3,TRBD2,.,CASIPGLAGGSTDTQYF,TGTGCCTCCATTCCGGGACTAGCGGGGGGCAGCACAGATACGCAGTATTTT
TRBJ2-7,TRBV6-2/TRBV6-3,TRBD1,.,CASSYRTTGWQYF,TGTGCCAGCAGTTACCGAACGACAGGGTGGCAGTACTTC
TRBJ2-5,TRBV27,.,.,CASSFYGEETQYF,TGTGCCAGCAGTTTTTACGGAGAAGAGACCCAGTACTTC
TRBJ1-5,TRBV18,TRBD1,.,CASSPTSGTGGGSNQPQHF,TGTGCCAGCTCACCAACCTCCGGGACAGGGGGCGGTAGCAATCAGCCCCAGCATTTT
TRBJ2-5,TRBV5-1,TRBD2,.,CASSSGLVAGIPETQYF,TGCGCCAGCAGCTCCGGGTTGGTAGCGGGGATTCCAGAGACCCAGTACTTC
TRBJ2-7,TRBV11-2,.,.,CASSLGQSYEQYF,TGTGCCAGCAGCTTAGGGCAGTCCTACGAGCAGTACTTC